This T cell receptor (beta chain) was retrieved from a study of OX40 agonist ivuxolimab in advanced cancers. Study-wide background: Enrollees could have had prior anti-PD-1, anti-PD-L1 or anti-CTLA-4 therapy, which more than 30% had received.

Profiled with immunoSEQ multiplex PCR; TCRdb holds only in-frame clones, not every one. This sample has fewer than 85,000 clones, with roughly 80% found just once. The sample holds a few counts of this clone. The germline gives CDR1 DFQATT, CDR2 SNEGSKA (reference sequence). The CDR3 length is 11 residues. The V segment lost 3 bases and the J segment 14 bases; nucleotides outside the gene matches: 7. The chain combines TRBV20-1 with TRBJ2-1; the match to TRBD2 covers 7 bases. The material sequenced was CD4+ or CD8+ T cells sorted from blood, taken in a trial of the OX40 agonist ivuxolimab. The receptor comes from an adult with an advanced solid tumor such as melanoma, head and neck, liver or kidney cancer. The CDR3, as DNA: TGCAGTGCTAGCATGGTCGGGAGGAAGTTCTTC. Protein sequence: CSASMVGRKFF.